The clone carrying this T cell receptor beta chain was observed a single time. Germline and junction disagree at one end, which may indicate a read error. This sample was taken from a study of T cells after posttransplantation cyclophosphamide. Germline V gives CDR1 SSHAT, CDR2 FNYEAQ (reference sequence). The CDR3 spans 15 residues. Cyclophosphamide on days +3 and +4 followed busulfan-fludarabine conditioning and a marrow graft. The repertoire was sequenced with immunoSEQ multiplex PCR; TCRdb's copy has only in-frame clones and lacks some. The sample carries 35,000 to 45,000 clones, just under 80% recorded once.

The sequence derives from a female patient between 35 and 55 years old who received an allogeneic stem cell transplant from a related donor, was CMV-positive, and had no GVHD. Some T cells may be graft donor cells. The sequences come from CD4+ T cells sorted from blood, collected just over 1,900 days after a stem cell transplant with posttransplant cyclophosphamide. The chain combines TRBV7-7 with TRBJ2-1, with 11 bases aligning to TRBD2. The CDR3 bases are TGTGCTAGCAGTCCCGGGACTAGCGGATACAATGAGCAGTTCTTC. Translation: CASSPGTSGYNEQFF.